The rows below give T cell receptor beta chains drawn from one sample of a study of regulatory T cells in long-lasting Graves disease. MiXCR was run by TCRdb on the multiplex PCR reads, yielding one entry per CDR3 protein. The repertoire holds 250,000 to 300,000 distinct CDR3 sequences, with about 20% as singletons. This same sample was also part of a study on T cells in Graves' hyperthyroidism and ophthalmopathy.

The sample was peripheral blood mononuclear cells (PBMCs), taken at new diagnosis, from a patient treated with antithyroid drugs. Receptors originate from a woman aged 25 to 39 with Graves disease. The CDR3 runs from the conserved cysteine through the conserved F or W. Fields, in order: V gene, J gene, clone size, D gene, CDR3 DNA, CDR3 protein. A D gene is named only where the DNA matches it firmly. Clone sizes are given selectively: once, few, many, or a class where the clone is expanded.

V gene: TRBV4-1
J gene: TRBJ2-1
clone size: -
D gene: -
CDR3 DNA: TGCGCCAGCAGCCAAGCCTACAATGAGCAGTTCTTC
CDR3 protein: CASSQAYNEQFF

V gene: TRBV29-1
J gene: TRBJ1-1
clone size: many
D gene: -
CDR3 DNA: TGCATCCCAGAGGGGAACACTGAAGCTTTCTTT
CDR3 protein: CIPEGNTEAFF

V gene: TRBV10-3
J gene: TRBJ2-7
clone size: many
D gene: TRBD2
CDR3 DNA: TGTGCGTTAGCGGGGGGGCCCGACGAGCAGTACTTC
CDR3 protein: CALAGGPDEQYF

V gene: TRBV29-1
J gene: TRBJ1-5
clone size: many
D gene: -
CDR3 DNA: TGCAGCGTTGCTGTGACAGAGTATAGCAATCAGCCCCAGCATTTT
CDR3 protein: CSVAVTEYSNQPQHF

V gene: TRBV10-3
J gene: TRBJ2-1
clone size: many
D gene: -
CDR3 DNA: TGTGCCATCAGTGAGTCCTGGCGTCTGTCCTACAATGAGCAGTTCTTC
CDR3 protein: CAISESWRLSYNEQFF

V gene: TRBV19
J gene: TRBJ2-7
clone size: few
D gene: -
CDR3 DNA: TGTGCCAGTAGTATCGGGGTCGAGGGCTACGAGCAGTACTTC
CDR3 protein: CASSIGVEGYEQYF

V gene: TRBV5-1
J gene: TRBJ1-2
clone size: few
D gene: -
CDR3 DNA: TGCGCCAGCAGCTCGGGGGGGGGTTCGACCTATGGCTACACCTTC
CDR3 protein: CASSSGGGSTYGYTF

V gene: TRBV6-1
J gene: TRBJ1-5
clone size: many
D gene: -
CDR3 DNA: TGTGCCAGCAGTGAAAGCTCCAATAGCAATCAGCCCCAGCATTTT
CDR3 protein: CASSESSNSNQPQHF

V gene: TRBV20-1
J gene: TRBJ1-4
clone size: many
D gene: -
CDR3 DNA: TGCAGTGCACCCGACAAGACAACTAATGAAAAACTGTTTTTT
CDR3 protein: CSAPDKTTNEKLFF

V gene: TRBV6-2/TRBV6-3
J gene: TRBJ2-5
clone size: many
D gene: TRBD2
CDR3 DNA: TGTGCCAGCACGAGGCTAGCGGGGCAAGAGACCCAGTACTTC
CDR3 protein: CASTRLAGQETQYF

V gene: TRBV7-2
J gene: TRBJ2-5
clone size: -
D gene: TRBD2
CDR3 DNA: TGTGCCAGCAGCTTAGGCGGGGGGAGCTCCTACAATGAGCAGTACTTC
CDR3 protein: CASSLGGGSSYNEQYF

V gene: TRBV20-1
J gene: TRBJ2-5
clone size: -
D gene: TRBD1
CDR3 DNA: TGCAGTGCTTATGGGACAGGGGGCAGGGAGACCCAGTACTTC
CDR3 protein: CSAYGTGGRETQYF

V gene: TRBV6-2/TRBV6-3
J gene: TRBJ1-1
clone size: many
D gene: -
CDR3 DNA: TGTGCCAGCACTAGAGGGACGGCCGTCGAAGCTTTCTTT
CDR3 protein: CASTRGTAVEAFF

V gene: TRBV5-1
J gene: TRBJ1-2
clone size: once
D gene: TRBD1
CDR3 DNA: TGCGCCAGCAGCGCCCGGGACAGGGGGCGGCGATCTGGCTACACCTTC
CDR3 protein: CASSARDRGRRSGYTF

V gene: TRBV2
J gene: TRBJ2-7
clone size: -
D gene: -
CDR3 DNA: TGTGCCAGCAGTGAATGGGGAACGGAAACCTACGAGCAGTACTTC
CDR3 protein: CASSEWGTETYEQYF

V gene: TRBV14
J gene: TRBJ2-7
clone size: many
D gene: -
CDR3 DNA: TGTGCCAGCAGCCAAGACTCAGGCAGCCGGAAGGGGGGCGAGCAGTACTTC
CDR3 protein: CASSQDSGSRKGGEQYF

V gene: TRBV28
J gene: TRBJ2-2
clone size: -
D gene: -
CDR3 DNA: TGTGCCAGCGGACAGACGAACACCGGGGAGCTGTTTTTT
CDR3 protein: CASGQTNTGELFF

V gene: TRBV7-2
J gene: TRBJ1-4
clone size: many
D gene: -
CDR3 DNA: TGTGCCAGCAGCTTCGGGCAGGGAAGAGGTGAAAAACTGTTTTTT
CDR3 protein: CASSFGQGRGEKLFF

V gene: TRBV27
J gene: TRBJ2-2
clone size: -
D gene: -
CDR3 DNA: TGTGCCCTCGTGGGGAGGAACACCGGGGAGCTGTTTTTT
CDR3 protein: CALVGRNTGELFF

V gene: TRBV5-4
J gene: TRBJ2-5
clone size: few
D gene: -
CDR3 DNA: TGTGCCAGCAGCCAGAGGCGAGAGACCCAGTACTTC
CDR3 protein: CASSQRRETQYF

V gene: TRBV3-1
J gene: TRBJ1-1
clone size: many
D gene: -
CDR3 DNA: TGTGCCAGCGGCCCAGCCGGGACCGGGATTTCGGTCACTGAAGCTTTCTTT
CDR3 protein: CASGPAGTGISVTEAFF

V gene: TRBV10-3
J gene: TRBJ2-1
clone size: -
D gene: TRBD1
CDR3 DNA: TGTGCCATCAGTGGGGCAGGACAGGACGGGCAGTTCTTC
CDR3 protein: CAISGAGQDGQFF

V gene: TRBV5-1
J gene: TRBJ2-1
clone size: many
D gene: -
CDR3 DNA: TGCGCCAGCAGCTTGGTCGGGGCGAATGAGCAGTTCTTC
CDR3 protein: CASSLVGANEQFF

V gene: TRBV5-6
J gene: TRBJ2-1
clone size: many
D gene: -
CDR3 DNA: TGTGCCAGCAGCTTCGCCCAAGGACGGATGGATCCTGAGCAGTTCTTC
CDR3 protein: CASSFAQGRMDPEQFF

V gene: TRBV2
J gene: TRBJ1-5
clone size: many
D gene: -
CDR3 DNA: TGTGCCAGCAGGGGGCGACAGGACCGGAATCAGCCCCAGCATTTT
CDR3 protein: CASRGRQDRNQPQHF

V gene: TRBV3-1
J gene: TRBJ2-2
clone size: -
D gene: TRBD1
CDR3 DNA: TGTGCCAGCAGCCTCGGGACAGGGGAGTGGGAGCTGTTTTTT
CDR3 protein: CASSLGTGEWELFF

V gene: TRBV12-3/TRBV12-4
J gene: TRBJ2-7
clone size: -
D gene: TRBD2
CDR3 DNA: TGTGCCACCGGACTAGCGGGGTTGGAGCAGTACTTC
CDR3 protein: CATGLAGLEQYF

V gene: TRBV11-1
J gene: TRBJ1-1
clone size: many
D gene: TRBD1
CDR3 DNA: TGTGCCAGCAGCTGGGACAGGGTTGGTGACGCTTTCTTT
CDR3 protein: CASSWDRVGDAFF

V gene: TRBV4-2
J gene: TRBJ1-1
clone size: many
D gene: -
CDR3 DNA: TGTGCCAGCAGCCAAGATCTGAGGGGCAGGGTTACTGAAGCTTTCTTT
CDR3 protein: CASSQDLRGRVTEAFF

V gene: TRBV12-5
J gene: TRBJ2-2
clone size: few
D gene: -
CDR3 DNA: TGTGCTAGTGGTTTGAGGGGGGAGCTGTTTTTT
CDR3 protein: CASGLRGELFF

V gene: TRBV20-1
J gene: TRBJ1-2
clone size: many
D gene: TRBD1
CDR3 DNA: TGCAGTGCTACAACAGGGGAGGGGGATGGCTACACCTTC
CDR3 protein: CSATTGEGDGYTF

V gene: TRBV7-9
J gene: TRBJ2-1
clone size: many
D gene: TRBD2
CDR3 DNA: TGTGCCAGCAGGTTTAGCGGGGGGGACGCCTACAATGAGCAGTTCTTC
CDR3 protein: CASRFSGGDAYNEQFF

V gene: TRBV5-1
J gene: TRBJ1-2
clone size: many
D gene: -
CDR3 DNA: TGTGCCAGCAGCCCCACTCCGGGTGGCGGCTACACCTTC
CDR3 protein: CASSPTPGGGYTF

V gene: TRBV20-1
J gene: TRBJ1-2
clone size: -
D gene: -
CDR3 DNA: TGCAGTGCTAGAGGAGTCCTAACGGGGGGCTACACCTTC
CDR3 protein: CSARGVLTGGYTF

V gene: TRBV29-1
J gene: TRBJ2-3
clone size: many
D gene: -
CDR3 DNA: TGCGGTGGGGGCAGCACAGATACGCAGTATTTT
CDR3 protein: CGGGSTDTQYF

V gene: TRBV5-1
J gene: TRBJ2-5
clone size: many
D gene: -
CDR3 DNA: TGCGCCAGCAGCTTGCGGGCACACGAAGAGACCCAGTACTTC
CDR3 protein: CASSLRAHEETQYF

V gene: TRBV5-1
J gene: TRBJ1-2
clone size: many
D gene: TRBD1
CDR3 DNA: TGCGCCAGCAAGGACAGGGCGAACTATGGCTACACCTTC
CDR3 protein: CASKDRANYGYTF

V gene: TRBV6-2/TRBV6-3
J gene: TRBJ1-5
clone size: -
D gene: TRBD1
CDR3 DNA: TGTGCCACCCGCCCCACAGGGGGTTTCAATCAGCCCCAGCATTTT
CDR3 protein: CATRPTGGFNQPQHF

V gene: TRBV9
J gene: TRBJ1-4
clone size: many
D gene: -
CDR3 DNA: TGTGCCAGCAGCTTGGGGAATAATGAAAAACTGTTTTTT
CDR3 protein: CASSLGNNEKLFF